These 2 T cell receptor beta chains were all obtained from the same sample, sequenced in a study of shared clonotypes between healthy human individuals. Assay used: immunoSEQ multiplex PCR; TCRdb lists only in-frame clones, some missing. The table lists 550,000 to 650,000 clones, about 96% of them singletons. CD8 cells classed as naive were CD45RO-negative and positively selected for CCR7, excluding terminally differentiated effector memory CD45RA+ cells. The sample was naive CD8+ T cells sorted from blood. The receptors derive from a woman under 40 in good health.

This chain joins TRBV15 and TRBJ2-7; TRBD1 might be the D (6 bases). Trimming cost V 0 bases and J 3 bases, with 12 bases left between them. Germline CDR1 and CDR2: LNHNV and YYDKDF (reference sequence). CDR3 size: 15 residues. The CDR3 is CATSRDWTDLYEQYF. The CDR3 DNA is TGTGCCACCAGCAGAGATTGGACAGACCTCTACGAGCAGTACTTC.

The chain employs TRBV28 and TRBJ1-5, with a weak D call TRBD1 (6 bases). Trimming cost V 4 bases and J 2 bases, with 6 bases left between them. This CDR3 comprises 13 residues. CDR1 MDHEN and CDR2 SYDVKM come from the germline V gene. In nucleotides, the CDR3 is TGTGCCAGCAGTTGGACAGGCAATCAGCCCCAGCATTTT. Its protein product is CASSWTGNQPQHF.